This TCR beta chain was retrieved from a study of shared T cell receptors in the human thymus. Sequencing was performed with immunoSEQ multiplex PCR; in TCRdb, only in-frame clones are kept and a portion is missing. The repertoire includes about 380,000 clones, roughly 94% of them detected once, and approximately 0.02% sits in the top ten. Germline lookup yields CDR1 SEHNR and CDR2 FQNEAQ (reference sequence). J lost 2 bases, V lost 5 bases, and 10 bases had no gene match. The CDR3 totals 16 residues. The J gene is TRBJ2-3, the V gene TRBV7-9, with 7 bases aligning to TRBD1. The sample consisted of thymocytes. This TCR was recovered from a human donor. CDR3 bases: TGTGCCAGCAGCCGCAACAGGGGCCTTAACACAGATACGCAGTATTTT. This encodes CASSRNRGLNTDTQYF.